A selection of T cell receptor beta chains follows, all from one sample in a study of tumor-infiltrating lymphocytes in primary liver carcinoma. TCRdb reprocessed the multiplex PCR reads with MiXCR, giving one entry per CDR3 protein. The sample has some 190,000 distinct CDR3 sequences, about 60% seen once. Source material: peripheral blood. These TCRs come from a middle-aged man with primary liver carcinoma and hepatitis B virus infection. The CDR3 runs from the conserved cysteine through the conserved F or W. A D gene is named only where the DNA matches it firmly. Only some rows state a clone size, as once, few, many or a class for expanded clones.

V	D	size	J	DNA	CDR3
TRBV5-1	TRBD1	-	TRBJ2-2	TGCGCCAGCAGCTTGGAGAGACAGGGAGTATACGGGGAGCTGTTTTTT	CASSLERQGVYGELFF
TRBV6-5	-	-	TRBJ1-2	TGTGCCAGCAGTTACTCGGGGGCCACTCTCGAGGGCTACACCTTC	CASSYSGATLEGYTF
TRBV6-5	-	-	TRBJ2-6	TGTGCCAGCAGTTACCAACACGATACTGGGGCTGGGGCCAACGTCCTGACTTTC	CASSYQHDTGAGANVLTF
TRBV28	-	-	TRBJ2-7	TGTGCCAGCAGTTTGGGAGCGAAACTCGGCGAGCAGTACTTC	CASSLGAKLGEQYF
TRBV6-1	-	few	TRBJ2-4	TGTGCCAGCAGTGAAGGGGCGCCTAGCAAAAACATTCAGTACTTC	CASSEGAPSKNIQYF
TRBV20-1	TRBD1	-	TRBJ2-3	TGCAGTGCCCAAAACCCGGGACAGGGGGCGCAGGCGCAGTATTTT	CSAQNPGQGAQAQYF
TRBV6-5	-	-	TRBJ2-2	TGTGCCAGCAGTTTACTAGTACACGGGGAGCTGTTTTTT	CASSLLVHGELFF
TRBV6-5	TRBD1	few	TRBJ1-4	TGTGCCAGCAGTTACTCATCAGGGGGCACTGAAAAACTGTTTTTT	CASSYSSGGTEKLFF
TRBV6-1	TRBD2	few	TRBJ2-1	TGTGCCAGCAGTCGGACTAGCGCAAGCTCCTACAATGAGCAGTTCTTC	CASSRTSASSYNEQFF
TRBV6-6	TRBD1	once	TRBJ2-3	TGTGCCACCGCTGGACAGGGTGGAGGAGATACGCAGTATTTT	CATAGQGGGDTQYF
TRBV18	TRBD2	-	TRBJ2-1	TGTGCCAGCTCCCAGCGGGAGGGGGCCTACAATGAGCAGTTCTTC	CASSQREGAYNEQFF
TRBV20-1	TRBD2	-	TRBJ2-7	TGCAGTGTGGGACTAGCGGGAGACTACGAGCAGTACTTC	CSVGLAGDYEQYF
TRBV6-5	TRBD2	-	TRBJ2-7	TGTGCCAGCAGTTACTCGGGCATAGCGGGAGAGGCGCAGCAGTACTTC	CASSYSGIAGEAQQYF
TRBV6-6	-	-	TRBJ2-4	TGTGCCAGCAGAGAGACAGAGGGAAAAAACATTCAGTACTTC	CASRETEGKNIQYF
TRBV29-1	TRBD2	-	TRBJ2-1	TGCAGCTACGGGACTAGCGGGAGTTCCTACAATGAGCAGTTCTTC	CSYGTSGSSYNEQFF
TRBV20-1	TRBD1	-	TRBJ2-1	TGCAGTGCTATGCAGACAGGGCCCTACAATGGGCAGTTCTTC	CSAMQTGPYNGQFF
TRBV11-3	-	-	TRBJ2-5	TGTCCCAGCAGCCTAAACGGACAAGAGACCCAGTACTTC	CPSSLNGQETQYF
TRBV6-6	-	once	TRBJ2-7	TGTGCCAGCAGTTACGACGGGAGCTCCCCAGGCGAGCAGTACTTC	CASSYDGSSPGEQYF
TRBV11-1	-	-	TRBJ2-2	TGTGCCAGCAGCTTAGAGGGGAACACCGGGAAGCCGTTTTTT	CASSLEGNTGKPFF
TRBV6-1	-	few	TRBJ2-1	TGTGCCAGCATTATGACCCGGGGGCAGTTCTTC	CASIMTRGQFF
TRBV12-3/TRBV12-4	TRBD2	-	TRBJ2-7	TGTGCCAGCAGTTTAGTACTAGCGGGAGACTCCGAGCAGTACTTC	CASSLVLAGDSEQYF
TRBV4-2	TRBD1	few	TRBJ2-7	TGTGCCAGCAGCCAAGCTGGGACAGGGCTACCCTACGAGCAGTACTTC	CASSQAGTGLPYEQYF
TRBV6-5	-	-	TRBJ2-1	TGTGCCAGCAGTTACCGGGACAATTACAATGAGCAGTTCTTC	CASSYRDNYNEQFF
TRBV12-3/TRBV12-4	-	-	TRBJ1-5	TGTGCCAGCAGGTTAGGACAGTATCAGCCCCAGCATTTT	CASRLGQYQPQHF
TRBV5-1	-	-	TRBJ2-1	TGCGCCAGCAGCTACGCGGACCAGGGGGGGAATGAGCAGTTCTTC	CASSYADQGGNEQFF
TRBV11-2	-	-	TRBJ2-7	TGTGCCAGTAGCAAAACCACAGGGTACGACTCCTACGAGCAGTACTTC	CASSKTTGYDSYEQYF
TRBV12-3/TRBV12-4	-	-	TRBJ2-1	TGTGCCAGCAGTCCTGATCCTTCTAACAATGAGCAGTTCTTC	CASSPDPSNNEQFF
TRBV12-3/TRBV12-4	-	few	TRBJ2-3	TGTGCCAGCAGTTTTGGGGGACCCACAGATACGCAGTATTTT	CASSFGGPTDTQYF
TRBV10-3	-	-	TRBJ2-2	TGTGCCATCCCAGCCAGCCCGAACACCGGGGAGCTGTTTTTT	CAIPASPNTGELFF
TRBV11-2	-	once	TRBJ2-7	TGTGCCAGCAGCCTGGACATGGAATACAAGCAGTACTTC	CASSLDMEYKQYF
TRBV10-2	-	-	TRBJ2-7	TGCGCCAGCAGGGCGAGGCAGGGCACCTACGAGCAGTACTTC	CASRARQGTYEQYF
TRBV11-2	-	many	TRBJ2-5	TGTGCCAGCAGCGTACATTTGGAACAAGAGACCCAGTACTTC	CASSVHLEQETQYF
TRBV11-2	-	-	TRBJ2-3	TGTGCCAGCAGCTTAGGGCCGTGGGAGGAGGCAGATACGCAGTATTTT	CASSLGPWEEADTQYF
TRBV4-2	TRBD2	-	TRBJ2-7	TGTGCCAGCAGCCAAGATTCGGCGGGCGGGAGGGACGAGCAGTACTTC	CASSQDSAGGRDEQYF
TRBV4-1	TRBD2	-	TRBJ2-2	TGCGCCAACAGCCAGGTAGCGGGAGGTATCGGGGAGCTGTTTTTT	CANSQVAGGIGELFF
TRBV11-2	-	-	TRBJ2-7	TGTACCAGCAGCTTAGTGACAGGACACACCTACGGGCAGTACTTC	CTSSLVTGHTYGQYF
TRBV11-2	TRBD1	-	TRBJ2-1	TGTGCCAGTAGCTTAGGCGGGGCAGGGGGCTATGAGCAGTTCTTC	CASSLGGAGGYEQFF
TRBV14	TRBD2	-	TRBJ2-5	TGTGCCAGCAGCCGCGGAGGGTCTAGCGGACAAGAGACCCAGTACTTC	CASSRGGSSGQETQYF
TRBV21-1	-	once	TRBJ2-5	TGTGCCAGCAGCAAAGTCGGGACTAGCCTAGGGACCCAGCACTTC	CASSKVGTSLGTQHF
TRBV5-5	TRBD2	-	TRBJ2-1	TGTGCCAGCAGCCAGACTAGCGGGGTCATGTACAATGAGCAGTTCTTC	CASSQTSGVMYNEQFF
TRBV11-2	-	-	TRBJ2-1	TGTGCCAGCAACCAAACAGGTATAGGGACCTACGAGCAGTTCTTC	CASNQTGIGTYEQFF